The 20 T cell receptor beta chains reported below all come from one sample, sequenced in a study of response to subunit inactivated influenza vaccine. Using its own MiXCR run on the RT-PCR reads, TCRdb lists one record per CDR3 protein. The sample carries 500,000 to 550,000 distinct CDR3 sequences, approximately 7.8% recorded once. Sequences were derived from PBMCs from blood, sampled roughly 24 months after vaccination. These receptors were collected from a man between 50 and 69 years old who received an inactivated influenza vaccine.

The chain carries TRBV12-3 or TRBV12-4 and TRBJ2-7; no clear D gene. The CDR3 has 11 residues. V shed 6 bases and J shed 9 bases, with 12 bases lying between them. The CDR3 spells CASSSSFWQYF. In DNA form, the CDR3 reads TGTGCCAGCAGCAGTTCCTTCTGGCAGTACTTC.

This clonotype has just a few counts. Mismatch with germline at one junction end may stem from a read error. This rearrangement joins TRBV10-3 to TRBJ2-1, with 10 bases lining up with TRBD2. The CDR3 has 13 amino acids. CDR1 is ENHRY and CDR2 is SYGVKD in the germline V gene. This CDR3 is CAVRTSGDNEQFF. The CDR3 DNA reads TGTGCCGTCAGGACTAGCGGAGACAATGAGCAGTTCTTC.

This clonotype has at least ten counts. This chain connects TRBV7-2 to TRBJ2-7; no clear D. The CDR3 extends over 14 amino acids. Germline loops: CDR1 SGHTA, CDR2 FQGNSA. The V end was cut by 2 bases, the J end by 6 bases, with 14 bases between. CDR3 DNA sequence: TGTGCCAGCAGCTTACCAACTCCGCACGGCGAGCAGTACTTC. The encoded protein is CASSLPTPHGEQYF.

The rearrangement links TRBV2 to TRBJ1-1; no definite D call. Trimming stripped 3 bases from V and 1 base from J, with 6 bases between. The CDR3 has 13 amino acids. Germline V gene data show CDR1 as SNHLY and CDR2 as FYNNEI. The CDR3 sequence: CASSEGANTEAFF. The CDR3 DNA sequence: TGTGCCAGCAGTGAGGGAGCGAACACTGAAGCTTTCTTT.

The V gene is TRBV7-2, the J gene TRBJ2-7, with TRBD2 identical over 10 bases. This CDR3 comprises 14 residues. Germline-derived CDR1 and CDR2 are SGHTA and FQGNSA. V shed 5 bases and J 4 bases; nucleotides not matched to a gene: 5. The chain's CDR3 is CASSPTSGFYEQYF. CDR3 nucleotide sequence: TGTGCCAGCAGCCCGACTAGCGGGTTTTACGAGCAGTACTTC.

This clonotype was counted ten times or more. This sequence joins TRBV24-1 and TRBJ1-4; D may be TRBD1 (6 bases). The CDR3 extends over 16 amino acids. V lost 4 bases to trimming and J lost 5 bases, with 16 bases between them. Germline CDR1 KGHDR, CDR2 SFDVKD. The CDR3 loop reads CATSEPSDSGNEKLFF. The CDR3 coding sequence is TGTGCCACCAGTGAACCTTCGGACAGCGGAAATGAAAAACTGTTTTTT.

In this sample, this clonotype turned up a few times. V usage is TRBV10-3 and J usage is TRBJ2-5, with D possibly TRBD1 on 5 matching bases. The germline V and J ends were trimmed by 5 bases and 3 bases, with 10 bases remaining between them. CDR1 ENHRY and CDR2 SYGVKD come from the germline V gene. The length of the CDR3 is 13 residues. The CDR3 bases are TGTGCCATCAGTCAACAGGAGAAAGAGACCCAGTACTTC. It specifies CAISQQEKETQYF.

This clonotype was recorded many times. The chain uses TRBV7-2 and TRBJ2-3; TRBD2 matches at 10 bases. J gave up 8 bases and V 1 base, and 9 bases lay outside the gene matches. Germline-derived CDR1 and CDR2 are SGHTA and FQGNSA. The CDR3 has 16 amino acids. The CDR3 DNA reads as TGTGCCAGCAGCTTAGGTCAATCTAGCGGGAGTTTTACGCAGTATTTT. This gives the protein CASSLGQSSGSFTQYF.

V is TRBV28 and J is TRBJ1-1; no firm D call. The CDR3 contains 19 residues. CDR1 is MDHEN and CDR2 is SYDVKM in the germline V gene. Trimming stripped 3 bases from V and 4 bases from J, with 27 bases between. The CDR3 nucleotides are TGTGCCAGCAGTTTTGGGATTGCCGGACTCTGGGAGAGGGCCACTGAAGCTTTCTTT. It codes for CASSFGIAGLWERATEAFF.

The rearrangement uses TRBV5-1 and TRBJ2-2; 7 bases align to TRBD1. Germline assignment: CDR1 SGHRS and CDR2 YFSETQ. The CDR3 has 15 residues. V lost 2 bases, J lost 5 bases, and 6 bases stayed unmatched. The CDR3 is CASSFNRGDTGELFF. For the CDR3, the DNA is TGCGCCAGCAGCTTTAACAGGGGTGATACCGGGGAGCTGTTTTTT.

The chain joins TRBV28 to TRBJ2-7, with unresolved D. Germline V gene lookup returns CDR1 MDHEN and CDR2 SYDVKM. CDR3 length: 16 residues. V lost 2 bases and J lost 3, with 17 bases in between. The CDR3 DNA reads TGTGCCAGCAGTTTAGGGGTAGGAAGGCGGATCTACGAGCAGTACTTC. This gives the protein CASSLGVGRRIYEQYF. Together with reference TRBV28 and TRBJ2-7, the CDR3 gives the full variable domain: DVKVTQSSRYLVKRTGEKVFLECVQDMDHENMFWYRQDPGLGLRLIYFSYDVKMKEKGDIPEGYSVSREKKERFSLILESASTNQTSMYLCASSLGVGRRIYEQYFGPGTRLTVT.

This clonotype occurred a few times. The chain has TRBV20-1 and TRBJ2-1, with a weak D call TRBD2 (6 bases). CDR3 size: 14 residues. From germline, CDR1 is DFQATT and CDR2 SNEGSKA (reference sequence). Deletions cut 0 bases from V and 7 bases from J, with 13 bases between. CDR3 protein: CSARDELGRNEQFF. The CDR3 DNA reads TGCAGTGCTAGAGATGAACTAGGGAGGAATGAGCAGTTCTTC.

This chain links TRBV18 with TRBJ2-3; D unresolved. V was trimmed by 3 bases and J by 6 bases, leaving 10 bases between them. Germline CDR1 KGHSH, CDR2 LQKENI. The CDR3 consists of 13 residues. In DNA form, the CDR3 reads TGTGCCAGCTCACCCACGGCGTCCGATACGCAGTATTTT. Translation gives CASSPTASDTQYF.

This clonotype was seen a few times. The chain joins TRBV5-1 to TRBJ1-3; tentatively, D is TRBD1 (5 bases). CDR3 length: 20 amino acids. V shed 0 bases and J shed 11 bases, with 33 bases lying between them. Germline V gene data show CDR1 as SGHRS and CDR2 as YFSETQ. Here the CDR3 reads CASSLVSSVPGSLVSYAIYF. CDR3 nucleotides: TGCGCCAGCAGCTTGGTTTCTTCCGTTCCAGGGTCTCTCGTTAGTTATGCCATATATTTT.

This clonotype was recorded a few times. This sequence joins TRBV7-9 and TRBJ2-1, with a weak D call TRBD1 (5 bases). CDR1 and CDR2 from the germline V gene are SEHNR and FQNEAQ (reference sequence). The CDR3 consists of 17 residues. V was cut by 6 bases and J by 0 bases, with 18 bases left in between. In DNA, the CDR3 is TGTGCCAGCAGGCCAGGGTCTTTTCTAGGCTCCTACAATGAGCAGTTCTTC. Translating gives CASRPGSFLGSYNEQFF.

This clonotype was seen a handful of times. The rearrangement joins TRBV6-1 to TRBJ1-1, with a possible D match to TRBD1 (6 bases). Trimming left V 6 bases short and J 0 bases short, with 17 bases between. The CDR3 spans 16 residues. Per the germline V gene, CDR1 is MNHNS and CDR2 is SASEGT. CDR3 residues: CASRPGQHLMNTEAFF. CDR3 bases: TGTGCCAGCAGACCCGGACAGCATCTGATGAACACTGAAGCTTTCTTT.

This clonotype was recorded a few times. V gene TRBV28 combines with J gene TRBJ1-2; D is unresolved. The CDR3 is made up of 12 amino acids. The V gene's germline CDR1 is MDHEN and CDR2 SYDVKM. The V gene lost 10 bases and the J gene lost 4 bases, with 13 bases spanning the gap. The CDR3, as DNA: TGTGCCACCACCGGAACAGCCTATGGCTACACCTTC. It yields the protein CATTGTAYGYTF.

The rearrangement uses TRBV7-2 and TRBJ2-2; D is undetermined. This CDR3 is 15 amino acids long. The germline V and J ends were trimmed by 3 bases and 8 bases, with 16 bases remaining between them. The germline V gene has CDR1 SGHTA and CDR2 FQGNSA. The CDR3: CASSLLTGFPGELFF. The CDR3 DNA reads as TGTGCCAGCAGCTTGCTTACCGGTTTCCCTGGGGAGCTGTTTTTT.

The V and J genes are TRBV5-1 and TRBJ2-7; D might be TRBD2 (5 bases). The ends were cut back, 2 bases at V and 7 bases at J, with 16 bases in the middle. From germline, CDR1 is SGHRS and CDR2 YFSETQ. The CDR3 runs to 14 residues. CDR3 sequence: CASSLGSGEGEQYF. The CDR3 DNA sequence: TGCGCCAGCAGCTTAGGTTCCGGGGAAGGGGAGCAGTACTTC.

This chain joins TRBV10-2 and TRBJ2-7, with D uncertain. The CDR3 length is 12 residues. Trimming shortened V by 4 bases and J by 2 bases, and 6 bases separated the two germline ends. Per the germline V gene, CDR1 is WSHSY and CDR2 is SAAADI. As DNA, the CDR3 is TGCGCCAGCAGTGTGGTCACCTACGAGCAGTACTTC. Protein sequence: CASSVVTYEQYF.